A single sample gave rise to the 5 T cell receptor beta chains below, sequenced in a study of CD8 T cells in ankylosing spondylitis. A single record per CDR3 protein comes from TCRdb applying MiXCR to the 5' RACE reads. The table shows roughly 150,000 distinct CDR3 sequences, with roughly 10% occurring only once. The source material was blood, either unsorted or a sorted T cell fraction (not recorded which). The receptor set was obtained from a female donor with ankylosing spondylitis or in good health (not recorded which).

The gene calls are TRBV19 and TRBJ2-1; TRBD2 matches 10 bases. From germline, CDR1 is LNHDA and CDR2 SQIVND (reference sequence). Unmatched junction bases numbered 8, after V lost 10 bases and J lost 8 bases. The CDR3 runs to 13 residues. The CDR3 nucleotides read TGTGCCACCTTAGCGGGGGGCGGGGATGAGCAGTTCTTC. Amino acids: CATLAGGGDEQFF.

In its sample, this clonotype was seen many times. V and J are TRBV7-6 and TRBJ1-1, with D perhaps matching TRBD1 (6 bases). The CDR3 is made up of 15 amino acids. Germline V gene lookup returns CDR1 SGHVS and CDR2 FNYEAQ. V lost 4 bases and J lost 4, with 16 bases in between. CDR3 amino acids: CASSSRDTSFTEAFF. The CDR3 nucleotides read TGTGCCAGCAGCTCCCGGGACACCTCGTTCACTGAAGCTTTCTTT. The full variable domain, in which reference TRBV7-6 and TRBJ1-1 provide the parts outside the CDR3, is GAGVSQSPRYKVTKRGQDVALRCDPISGHVSLYWYRQALGQGPEFLTYFNYEAQQDKSGLPNDRFSAERPEGSISTLTIQRTEQRDSAMYRCASSSRDTSFTEAFFGQGTRLTVV.

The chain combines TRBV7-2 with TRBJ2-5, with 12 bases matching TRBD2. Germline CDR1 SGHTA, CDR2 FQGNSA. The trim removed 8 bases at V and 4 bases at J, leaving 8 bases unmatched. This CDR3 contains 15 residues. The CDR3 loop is CASQPTSGSSETQYF. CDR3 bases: TGTGCCAGCCAACCGACTAGCGGGAGTTCAGAGACCCAGTACTTC.

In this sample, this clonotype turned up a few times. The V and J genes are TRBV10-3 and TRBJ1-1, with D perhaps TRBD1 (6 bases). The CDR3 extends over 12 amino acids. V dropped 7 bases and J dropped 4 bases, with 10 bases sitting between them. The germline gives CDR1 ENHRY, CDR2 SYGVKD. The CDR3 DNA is TGTGCCATCAAGGGGGACGGCACTGAAGCTTTCTTT. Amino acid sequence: CAIKGDGTEAFF.

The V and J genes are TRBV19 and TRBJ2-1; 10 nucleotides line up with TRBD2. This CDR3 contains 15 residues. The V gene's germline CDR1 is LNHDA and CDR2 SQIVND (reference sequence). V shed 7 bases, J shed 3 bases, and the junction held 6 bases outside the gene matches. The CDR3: CASTRTSGNYNEQFF. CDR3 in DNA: TGTGCCAGTACCAGGACTAGCGGAAACTACAATGAGCAGTTCTTC.